The 6 T cell receptor beta chains reported below all come from one sample, sequenced in a study of blood T cell repertoires in COVID-19. Libraries were prepared by immunoSEQ multiplex PCR; TCRdb keeps only in-frame clonotypes and omits some of them. The sample has over 90,000 clones; over 65% are singletons. The sample consisted of peripheral blood. Receptors were obtained from a man in his 70s with COVID-19, enrolled during active disease.

The chain has TRBV7-9 and TRBJ2-7, with TRBD2 matching over 8 bases. The V gene's germline CDR1 is SEHNR and CDR2 FQNEAQ (reference sequence). The junction had 12 bases not matched to a gene; V was cut back by 3 bases and J by 5 bases. The CDR3 is 16 amino acids. This CDR3 reads CASSLFRRSGSHEQYF. The CDR3 bases are TGTGCCAGCAGCTTGTTCCGGCGGAGCGGGAGCCACGAGCAGTACTTC. The full variable domain, in which reference TRBV7-9 and TRBJ2-7 provide the parts outside the CDR3, is DTGVSQNPRHKITKRGQNVTFRCDPISEHNRLYWYRQTLGQGPEFLTYFQNEAQLEKSRLLSDRFSAERPKGSFSTLEIQRTEQGDSAMYLCASSLFRRSGSHEQYFGPGTRLTVT.

This chain connects TRBV13 to TRBJ2-1, with D possibly matching TRBD1 (6 bases). The CDR3 sequence is 15 residues long. The germline CDR1 and CDR2 sequences are PRHDT and FYEKMQ (reference sequence). Trimming stripped 5 bases from V and 8 bases from J, with 19 bases between. Here the CDR3 reads CASSSGGSSPDEQFF. The CDR3, as DNA: TGTGCCAGCAGCAGTGGGGGCTCTAGCCCCGATGAGCAGTTCTTC.

This clone was recorded only once. The chain is built from TRBV19 and TRBJ2-2, with TRBD1 matching over 8 bases. This CDR3 comprises 14 residues. With V trimmed by 7 bases and J by 6 bases, 7 bases remained unmatched. The germline V gene has CDR1 LNHDA and CDR2 SQIVND (reference sequence). The CDR3 reads CASIRTGRAGELFF. In nucleotides, the CDR3 is TGTGCCAGTATCCGGACAGGGCGGGCCGGGGAGCTGTTTTTT.

The CDR3 DNA follows: TGTGCCAGCAGCTTGGGCAGCGGGAGCTACAATGAGCAGTTCTTC. Its protein is CASSLGSGSYNEQFF. The chain combines TRBV5-4 with TRBJ2-1, with TRBD2 matching 8 bases. Germline V CDR1 and CDR2: SGHNT, YYREEE (reference sequence). Trimming cost V 0 bases and J 3 bases; bases outside gene matches: 2. The CDR3 loop spans 15 amino acids.

This chain joins TRBV6-5 and TRBJ2-3; 7 bases agree with TRBD2. The germline V gene has CDR1 MNHEY and CDR2 SVGAGI. This CDR3 has 15 residues. With 2 bases clipped from V and 1 base from J, the junction kept 3 bases outside the gene matches. The CDR3 sequence: CASSYGLAGTDTQYF. The CDR3 DNA is TGTGCCAGCAGTTACGGGCTAGCGGGCACAGATACGCAGTATTTT.

The V and J genes are TRBV10-3 and TRBJ1-2; 8 nucleotides align to TRBD1. CDR1 and CDR2 from the germline V gene are ENHRY and SYGVKD. The trim removed 3 bases at V and 2 bases at J, leaving 8 bases unmatched. This CDR3 has 16 amino acids. CDR3 loop: CAISDPGQADNYGYTF. CDR3 coding DNA: TGTGCCATCAGTGACCCGGGACAGGCAGACAACTATGGCTACACCTTC.